A selection of T cell receptor beta chains follows, all from one sample in a study of blood T cell repertoires in COVID-19. Libraries were prepared by immunoSEQ multiplex PCR; TCRdb keeps only in-frame clonotypes and omits some of them. The sample records 150,000 to 200,000 clones, 84% being singletons. The sequenced sample was PBMCs or T cells enriched from blood (not recorded which). These receptors originate from a woman in her 30s who had been exposed to COVID-19. CDR3s include the opening cysteine and the closing phenylalanine or tryptophan. Each record gives: V gene, J gene, clone size, D gene, CDR3 DNA, CDR3 protein. The D gene is left open where the match is weak. Clone size is shown for a subset of rows, as once, few, many or a class of expanded clone.

v_gene: TRBV19
j_gene: TRBJ1-2
abundance: few
d_gene: TRBD1
CDR3nt: TGTGCCAGTAGCTTAACAGGGGCTCTTAACTATGGCTACACCTTC
CDR3aa: CASSLTGALNYGYTF

v_gene: TRBV13
j_gene: TRBJ2-7
abundance: -
d_gene: TRBD1
CDR3nt: TGTGCCAGCAGCTACTCGGACAGGGCCCTCTACGAGCAGTACTTC
CDR3aa: CASSYSDRALYEQYF

v_gene: TRBV4-3
j_gene: TRBJ2-5
abundance: -
d_gene: -
CDR3nt: TGCGCCAGCAGCCAAGATTTTGGCCAGCAAGAGACCCAGTACTTC
CDR3aa: CASSQDFGQQETQYF

v_gene: TRBV5-1
j_gene: TRBJ2-6
abundance: -
d_gene: -
CDR3nt: TGCGCCAGCAGCTTGGGAGCCCTCTCTGGGGCCAACGTCCTGACTTTC
CDR3aa: CASSLGALSGANVLTF

v_gene: TRBV12-5
j_gene: TRBJ2-1
abundance: -
d_gene: TRBD2
CDR3nt: TGTGCTAGTCGAGGGACTAGCGTCTACAATGAGCAGTTCTTC
CDR3aa: CASRGTSVYNEQFF

v_gene: TRBV5-6
j_gene: TRBJ2-5
abundance: -
d_gene: TRBD1
CDR3nt: TGTGCCAGCAGCACTCGACAGGGGGTCCTTTTTGAGACCCAGTACTTC
CDR3aa: CASSTRQGVLFETQYF

v_gene: TRBV12-3/TRBV12-4
j_gene: TRBJ2-1
abundance: -
d_gene: TRBD2
CDR3nt: TGTGCCAGCAGTTTAGGGACTAGCGAGGAGCAGTTCTTC
CDR3aa: CASSLGTSEEQFF

v_gene: TRBV6-5
j_gene: TRBJ2-2
abundance: few
d_gene: -
CDR3nt: TGTGCCAGCATCTCGGACTATAGCACCGGGGAGCTGTTTTTT
CDR3aa: CASISDYSTGELFF

v_gene: TRBV20-1
j_gene: TRBJ1-2
abundance: -
d_gene: TRBD1
CDR3nt: TGCAGTGCTAGTCAGGGGAAGGGGGCATATGGCTACACCTTC
CDR3aa: CSASQGKGAYGYTF

v_gene: TRBV18
j_gene: TRBJ2-7
abundance: -
d_gene: -
CDR3nt: TGTGCCAGCTCACCACCCGGGTTAGGCGAGCAGTACTTC
CDR3aa: CASSPPGLGEQYF

v_gene: TRBV6-5
j_gene: TRBJ2-3
abundance: -
d_gene: TRBD2
CDR3nt: TGTGCCAGCAGTTACGTACCGGGACTAGCGGGGGGAACGCAGTATTTT
CDR3aa: CASSYVPGLAGGTQYF

v_gene: TRBV27
j_gene: TRBJ2-5
abundance: -
d_gene: -
CDR3nt: TGTGCCAGCAAGCGAATGAACACAGGGTTGGGTCAAGAGACCCAGTACTTC
CDR3aa: CASKRMNTGLGQETQYF

v_gene: TRBV29-1
j_gene: TRBJ2-1
abundance: -
d_gene: TRBD1
CDR3nt: TGCAGCGTTGGGGCAGGGGGCGGGTACAATGAGCAGTTCTTC
CDR3aa: CSVGAGGGYNEQFF

v_gene: TRBV27
j_gene: TRBJ1-2
abundance: -
d_gene: -
CDR3nt: TGTGCCAGCAGTTCGAGCTTACAGGGCTCTTATGGCTACACCTTC
CDR3aa: CASSSSLQGSYGYTF

v_gene: TRBV19
j_gene: TRBJ1-5
abundance: -
d_gene: TRBD1
CDR3nt: TGTGCCAGTAGCCCAAAACTCTCATTTTCCGGGACAGGAGGTAGGGCCCAGCATTTT
CDR3aa: CASSPKLSFSGTGGRAQHF

v_gene: TRBV6-2/TRBV6-3
j_gene: TRBJ1-1
abundance: few
d_gene: -
CDR3nt: TGTGCCAGCAGTGCCTTAATCAGGAACACTGAAGCTTTCTTT
CDR3aa: CASSALIRNTEAFF

v_gene: TRBV6-2/TRBV6-3
j_gene: TRBJ1-1
abundance: -
d_gene: -
CDR3nt: TGTGCCAGCAGTTACTCACTTACTCGACAGTACACTGAAGCTTTCTTT
CDR3aa: CASSYSLTRQYTEAFF

v_gene: TRBV10-1
j_gene: TRBJ2-1
abundance: once
d_gene: TRBD2
CDR3nt: TGCGCCAGCAGTGAGGCACTAGCGGGGTCGAATGAGCAGTTCTTC
CDR3aa: CASSEALAGSNEQFF

v_gene: TRBV11-2
j_gene: TRBJ2-1
abundance: few
d_gene: -
CDR3nt: TGTGCCAGCAGCTTGGATATTAGGGACATCGATGAGCAGTTCTTC
CDR3aa: CASSLDIRDIDEQFF

v_gene: TRBV4-3
j_gene: TRBJ2-3
abundance: -
d_gene: TRBD1
CDR3nt: TGCGCCAGCAGCCAAAACATCGGGACAGTCACAGATACGCAGTATTTT
CDR3aa: CASSQNIGTVTDTQYF

v_gene: TRBV29-1
j_gene: TRBJ2-2
abundance: -
d_gene: TRBD2
CDR3nt: TGCAGCGTTGGTAGCGGGGGGGAGGCCGGGGAGCTGTTTTTT
CDR3aa: CSVGSGGEAGELFF

v_gene: TRBV6-6
j_gene: TRBJ1-6
abundance: -
d_gene: -
CDR3nt: TGTGCCAGCAGTTACTCATCAGGGGATTCACCCCTCCACTTT
CDR3aa: CASSYSSGDSPLHF

v_gene: TRBV5-4
j_gene: TRBJ2-3
abundance: -
d_gene: -
CDR3nt: TGTGCCAGCAGCTTCGGTTACACAGATACGCAGTATTTT
CDR3aa: CASSFGYTDTQYF

v_gene: TRBV15
j_gene: TRBJ1-2
abundance: -
d_gene: -
CDR3nt: TGTGCCACCAGCAGAGAGGCAGGGGCTAACTATGGCTACACCTTC
CDR3aa: CATSREAGANYGYTF

v_gene: TRBV7-2
j_gene: TRBJ2-7
abundance: -
d_gene: TRBD2
CDR3nt: TGTGCCAGCAGCTTGAGTAGCGGGGGACGTTCCTACGAGCAGTACTTC
CDR3aa: CASSLSSGGRSYEQYF

v_gene: TRBV27
j_gene: TRBJ1-6
abundance: -
d_gene: TRBD1
CDR3nt: TGTGCCAGCAGTTTCGACAGGGTCGGTTCACCCCTCCACTTT
CDR3aa: CASSFDRVGSPLHF

v_gene: TRBV5-6
j_gene: TRBJ2-7
abundance: -
d_gene: TRBD1
CDR3nt: TGTGCCAGCAGCCCCCGGGACAGGGACGTTTACGAGCAGTACTTC
CDR3aa: CASSPRDRDVYEQYF

v_gene: TRBV3-1/TRBV3-2
j_gene: TRBJ1-3
abundance: -
d_gene: -
CDR3nt: TGTGCCAGCAGCCCGACAGTAATGGGAAACACCATATATTTT
CDR3aa: CASSPTVMGNTIYF

v_gene: TRBV12-3/TRBV12-4
j_gene: TRBJ1-2
abundance: -
d_gene: TRBD1
CDR3nt: TGTGCCAGCAGTCAATGGACAGGGGTCGGCTACACCTTC
CDR3aa: CASSQWTGVGYTF

v_gene: TRBV9
j_gene: TRBJ1-2
abundance: -
d_gene: -
CDR3nt: TGTGCCAGCAGCGTAGCGCGATATGAGGGCACTAACTATGGCTACACCTTC
CDR3aa: CASSVARYEGTNYGYTF

v_gene: TRBV6-4
j_gene: TRBJ2-2
abundance: -
d_gene: -
CDR3nt: TGTGCCAGCAGTGAGGAGGCATCAGGCACCGGGGAGCTGTTTTTT
CDR3aa: CASSEEASGTGELFF

v_gene: TRBV7-9
j_gene: TRBJ1-2
abundance: -
d_gene: -
CDR3nt: TGTGCCAGCAGTCCGGGATCATGGGAATATGGCTACACCTTC
CDR3aa: CASSPGSWEYGYTF

v_gene: TRBV7-8
j_gene: TRBJ2-7
abundance: -
d_gene: TRBD1
CDR3nt: TGTGCCAGCCGTATGGGACAGGTGGGGTTCCCCTACTACGAGCAGTACTTC
CDR3aa: CASRMGQVGFPYYEQYF